This TCR beta chain comes out of a study of T-cell reconstitution after alpha-beta-depleted transplantation in children listed by TCRdb under 2016. Turning to the overall study: The study quantitatively tracked T-cell immune reconstitution after TCRalphabeta/CD19-depleted allogeneic hematopoietic cell transplantation in children using TCR repertoire profiling.

The treatment or condition label on this specimen signifies: allogeneic hematopoietic cell transplantation with graft depleted of TCRalphabeta T cells and CD19 B cells. The children who served as transplant recipients had been given grafts of TCRalphabeta/CD19-depleted allogeneic hematopoietic cells. Library creation used PCR. Sequencing took place on an Illumina HiSeq 2500. TCR libraries were prepared with molecular barcoding, using unique molecular identifiers to normalize TCRbeta repertoire quantification. TCRdb reworked the public reads: Q25 trimming with fastp, MiXCR clone assembly, productive beta chains retained. Every CDR3 protein is listed once, alongside the most common genes and DNA of its rows. Counted in this sample were some 200,000 distinct CDR3 sequences; approximately 8% of them appeared once. 35% of the sample comes from the top ten. Points the paper makes about the study in general: In some patients, the high TCRbeta diversity seen at day 60 was put down to recipient T cells and intrathymic progenitors that had survived conditioning. The apparently early alphabetaT-cell count recovery about two months after transplant was reportedly dependent on only several hundred rapidly expanded clones derived from non-depleted graft cells. The frequencies of hyperexpanded clones fell over the following months, and after one year, T-cell counts and TCRbeta diversity were mostly attributed to newly produced T cells.

This clonotype was detected many times. It has no known antigen specificity. A read error may produce the germline difference seen at one junction end. The TCR was taken from a male patient between 2 and 10 years old who had a stem cell transplant for acute myeloid leukemia, so the T cells may come from the graft donor. The sequencing here drew on PBMCs, mostly from graft donor cells, taken 360 days after TCRalphabeta/CD19-depleted stem cell transplant.

The nucleotide sequence is given as TGTGCTAGCAGCTTAGGCGGGAGAGGAAATGAGCAGTTCTTC. This gives the protein CASSLGGRGNEQFF. Recombination connected TRBV7-7 to TRBJ2-1, with 7 bases matching TRBD2. Reading the germline V gene (reference sequence) gives CDR1 SSHAT and CDR2 FNYEAQ. Measured from the cysteine to the phenylalanine, the CDR3 is 14 residues long. Only the CDR3 DNA is retained, 42 bases long and in frame from the first base.